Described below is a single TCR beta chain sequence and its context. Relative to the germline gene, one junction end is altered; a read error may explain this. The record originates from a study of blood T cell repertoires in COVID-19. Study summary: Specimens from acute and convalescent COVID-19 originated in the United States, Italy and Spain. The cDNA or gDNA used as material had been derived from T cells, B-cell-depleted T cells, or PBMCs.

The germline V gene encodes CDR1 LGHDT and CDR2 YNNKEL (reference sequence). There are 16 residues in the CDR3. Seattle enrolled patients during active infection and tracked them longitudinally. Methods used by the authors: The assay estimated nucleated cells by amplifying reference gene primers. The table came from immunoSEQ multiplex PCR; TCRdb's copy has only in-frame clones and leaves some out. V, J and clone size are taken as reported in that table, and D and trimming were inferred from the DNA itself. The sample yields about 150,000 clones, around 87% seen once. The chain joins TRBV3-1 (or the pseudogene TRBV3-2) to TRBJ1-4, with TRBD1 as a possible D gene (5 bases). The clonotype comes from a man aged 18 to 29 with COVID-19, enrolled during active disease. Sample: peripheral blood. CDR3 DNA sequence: TGTGCCAGCAGCCAATATCCAGGGAGGACGGGCGAAAAACTGCTTTTT. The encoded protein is CASSQYPGRTGEKLLF.